This T cell receptor (beta chain) comes out of a study of T cell clonality in common variable immunodeficiency (dated by TCRdb to 2015 to 2017). What the research found in general, with its limitations: Correlations of repertoire features with clinical complications were constrained by heterogeneity among patients within the CVID cohort. According to the authors, figuring out what caused the increased clonality in CVID would require sequencing the repertoires of T cell subpopulations. Even though DNA input was equal, the average per sample came to approximately 74,000 unique sequences for controls compared with about 31,547 for CVID samples. Compared with healthy controls, CVID subjects showed increased TCRbeta clonality (t-test p = 0.018), a feature most characteristic of about a third of subjects. Reportedly, TCRbeta sequences from CVID had fewer deletions and N-nucleotide insertions, and highly modified clones with 13 or more V deletions were absent from CVID. CVID subjects shared fewer TCRbeta clones with each other than healthy controls did (p < 0.0001).

For sequencing input, CVID and control samples contributed equivalent amounts of genomic DNA. For every sample, a 60 bp segment covering the rearranged TCRbeta CDR3 region was amplified and then sequenced. The immunoSEQ assay, a bias-corrected multiplex PCR combined with high-throughput sequencing, was used for TCRbeta amplification. Regarding the original processing steps: Every unique nucleotide sequence counted as a clone and was annotated with V, D and J genes, copy number and frequency. Sequences were labeled productive if in frame, and non-productive if out of frame or containing stop codons. As previously described, clonality was computed from Shannon's entropy. The predicted amino acid sequences of productive clones were used to derive mean CDR3 Kyte-Doolittle hydropathy. The R hclust function was used to hierarchically cluster scaled V gene usage with Manhattan distance and complete linkage. Sharing of clones by CDR3 amino acid sequence was evaluated through resampling of 12 repertoires per group over 100 rounds. The repertoires were searched for 70 published EBV-specific TCRbeta sequences and almost 250 published CMV-specific TCRbeta sequences. Two CVID samples that yielded fewer than 10,000 sequences were excluded from the analysis, so approximately 38 CVID repertoires were retained. TCRdb took over this immuneACCESS table, retaining in-frame rearrangements with V and J assigned. Such tables are incomplete; in checked studies, under half of the missing clones stem from an unresolved V gene, and the remainder is unexplained. V, J and clone size are taken as reported in that table, and D and trimming were inferred from the DNA itself. For this sample, about 64,000 clones are listed, none of them singletons. The ten largest clones take up about 1.8% of the sample.

The table lists this clone with a few counts. Its recognized antigen is unknown. With a much larger clone just one base away, this may be a read error. The sample holds other DNA sequences that translate to the same CDR3. Predominantly Caucasian heritage was noted among both the CVID patients and the healthy controls. Heparinized peripheral whole blood samples of roughly 5 to 8.5 ml were obtained from each donor. Genomic DNA from adults with common variable immune deficiency (CVID) and from healthy adult controls was the source for sequencing TCRbeta CDR3 repertoires. A total of some 22 healthy adult volunteers (roughly 12 female and around ten male; age range roughly 23 to 66 years, mean age about 35) were included in the control group. Diluted blood was subjected to density centrifugation over Hypaque 1077 or Ficoll-Paque for isolation of peripheral blood mononuclear cells. Genomic DNA was obtained from unsorted mononuclear cells using either Qiagen column purification or a centrifugation-based method.

The receptor's source is a person between 18 and 69 years old in good health. Material for sequencing was peripheral blood mononuclear cells.

CDR3 DNA (partial): TGTGCCAGCAGCTTGGATCAGGTCTCTGGAAACACA. It translates as CASSLDQVSGNT. The whole CDR3 region reads CASSLDQVSGNTIYF. Rearrangement joined TRBV5-5 to TRBJ1-3; no D segment can be confidently identified. The CDR3 extends 3 residues past the end of the read, so its final part is completed from the germline J gene. Including the terminal cysteine and phenylalanine, the CDR3 comprises 15 residues. Of the CDR3's DNA, 36 bases were read; they are in frame from base 1. The germline V gene (reference sequence) provides CDR1 SGHKS and CDR2 YYEKEE.